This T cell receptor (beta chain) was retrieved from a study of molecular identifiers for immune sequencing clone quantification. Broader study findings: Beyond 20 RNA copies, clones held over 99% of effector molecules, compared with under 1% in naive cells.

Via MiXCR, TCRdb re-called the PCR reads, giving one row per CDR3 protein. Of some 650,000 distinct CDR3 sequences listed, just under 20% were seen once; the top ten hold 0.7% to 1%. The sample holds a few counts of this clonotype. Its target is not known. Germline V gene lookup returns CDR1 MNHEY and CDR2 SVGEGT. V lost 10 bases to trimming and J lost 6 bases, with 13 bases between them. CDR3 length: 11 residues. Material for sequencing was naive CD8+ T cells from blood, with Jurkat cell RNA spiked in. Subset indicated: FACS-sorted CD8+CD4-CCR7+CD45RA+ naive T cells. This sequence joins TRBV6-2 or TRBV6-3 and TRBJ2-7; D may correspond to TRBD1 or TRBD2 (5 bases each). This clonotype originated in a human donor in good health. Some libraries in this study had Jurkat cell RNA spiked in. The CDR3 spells CATVGGSEQYF. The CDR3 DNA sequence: TGTGCCACAGTTGGGGGTTCCGAGCAGTACTTC.